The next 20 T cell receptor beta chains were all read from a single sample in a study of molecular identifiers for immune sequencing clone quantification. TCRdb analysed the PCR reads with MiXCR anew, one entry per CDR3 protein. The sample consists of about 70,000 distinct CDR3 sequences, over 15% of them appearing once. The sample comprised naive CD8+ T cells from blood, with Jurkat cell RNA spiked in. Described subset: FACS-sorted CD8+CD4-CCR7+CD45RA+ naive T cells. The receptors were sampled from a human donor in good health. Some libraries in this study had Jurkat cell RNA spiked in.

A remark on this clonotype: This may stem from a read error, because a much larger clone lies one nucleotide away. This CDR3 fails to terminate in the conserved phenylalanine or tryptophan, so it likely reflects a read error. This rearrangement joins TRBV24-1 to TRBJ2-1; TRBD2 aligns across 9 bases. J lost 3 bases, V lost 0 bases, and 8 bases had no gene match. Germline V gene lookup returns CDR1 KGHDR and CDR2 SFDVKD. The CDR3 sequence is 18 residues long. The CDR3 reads CATSDLAVAGVNYNEQFL. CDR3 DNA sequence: TGTGCCACCAGTGATTTGGCGGTAGCGGGAGTAAACTACAATGAGCAGTTCCTC.

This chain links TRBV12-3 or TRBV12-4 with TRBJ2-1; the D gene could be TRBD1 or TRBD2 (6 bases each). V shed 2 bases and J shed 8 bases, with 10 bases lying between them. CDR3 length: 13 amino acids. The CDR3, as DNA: TGTGCCAGCAGTTTATTCGGGGGCTATGAGCAGTTCTTC. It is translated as CASSLFGGYEQFF.

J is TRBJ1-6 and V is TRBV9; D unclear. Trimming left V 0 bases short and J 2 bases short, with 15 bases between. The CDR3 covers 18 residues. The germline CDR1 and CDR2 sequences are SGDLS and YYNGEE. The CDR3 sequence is CASSVGSGFGTYNSPLHF. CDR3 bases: TGTGCCAGCAGCGTAGGATCGGGCTTTGGGACCTATAATTCACCCCTCCACTTT.

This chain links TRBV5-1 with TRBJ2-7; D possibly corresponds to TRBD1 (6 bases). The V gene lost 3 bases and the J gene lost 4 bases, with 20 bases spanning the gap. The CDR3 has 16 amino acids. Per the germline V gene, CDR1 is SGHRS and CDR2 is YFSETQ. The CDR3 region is CASSSGQGKSTYEQYF. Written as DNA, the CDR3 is TGCGCCAGCAGCTCGGGCCAGGGGAAGTCTACGTACGAGCAGTACTTC.

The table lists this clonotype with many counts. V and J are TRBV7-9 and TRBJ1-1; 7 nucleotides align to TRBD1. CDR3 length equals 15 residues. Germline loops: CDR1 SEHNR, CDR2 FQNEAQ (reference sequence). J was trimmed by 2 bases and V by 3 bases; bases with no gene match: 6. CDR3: CASSLVTGFNTEAFF. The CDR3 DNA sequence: TGTGCCAGCAGCTTGGTGACAGGGTTCAACACTGAAGCTTTCTTT. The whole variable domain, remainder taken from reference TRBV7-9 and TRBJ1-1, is DTGVSQNPRHKITKRGQNVTFRCDPISEHNRLYWYRQTLGQGPEFLTYFQNEAQLEKSRLLSDRFSAERPKGSFSTLEIQRTEQGDSAMYLCASSLVTGFNTEAFFGQGTRLTVV.

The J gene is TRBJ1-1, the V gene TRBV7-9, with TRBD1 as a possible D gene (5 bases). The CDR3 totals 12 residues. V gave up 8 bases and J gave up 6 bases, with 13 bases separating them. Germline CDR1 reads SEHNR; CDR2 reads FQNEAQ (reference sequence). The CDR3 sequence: CASRDGESEAFF. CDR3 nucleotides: TGTGCCAGCCGGGACGGTGAGTCTGAAGCTTTCTTT.

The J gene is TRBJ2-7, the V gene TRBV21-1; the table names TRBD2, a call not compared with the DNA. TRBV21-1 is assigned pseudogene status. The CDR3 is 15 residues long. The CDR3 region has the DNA TGTGCCAGCAGCAAAGGACAGCGGGAGGGTTACGAGCAGTACTTC. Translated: CASSKGQREGYEQYF.

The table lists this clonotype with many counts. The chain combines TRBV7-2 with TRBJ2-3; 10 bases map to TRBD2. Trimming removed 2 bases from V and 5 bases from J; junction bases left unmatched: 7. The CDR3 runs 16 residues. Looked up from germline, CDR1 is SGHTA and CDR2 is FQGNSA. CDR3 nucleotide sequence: TGTGCCAGCAGCTTATTCCTAGCGGGAGCAGGAGATACGCAGTATTTT. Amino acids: CASSLFLAGAGDTQYF.

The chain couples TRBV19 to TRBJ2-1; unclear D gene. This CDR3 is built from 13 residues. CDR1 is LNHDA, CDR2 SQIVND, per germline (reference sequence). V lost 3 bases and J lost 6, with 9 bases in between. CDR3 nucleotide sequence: TGTGCCAGTAGTATGGGCAGGACCAATGAGCAGTTCTTC. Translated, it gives CASSMGRTNEQFF.

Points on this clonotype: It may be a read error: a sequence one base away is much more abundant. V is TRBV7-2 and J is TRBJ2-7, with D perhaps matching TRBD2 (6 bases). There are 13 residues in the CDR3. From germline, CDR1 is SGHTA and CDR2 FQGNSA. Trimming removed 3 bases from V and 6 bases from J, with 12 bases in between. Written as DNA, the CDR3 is TGTGCCAGCAGCTTGCCGGGAGCCTCCGAGCAGTACTTC. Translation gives CASSLPGASEQYF.

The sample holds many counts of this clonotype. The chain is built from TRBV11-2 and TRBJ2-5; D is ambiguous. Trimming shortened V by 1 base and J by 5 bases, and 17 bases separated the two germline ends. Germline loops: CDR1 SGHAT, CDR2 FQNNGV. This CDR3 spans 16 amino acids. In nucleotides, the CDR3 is TGTGCCAGCAGCTTAGCATTGGGTGACCCTTTGGAGACCCAGTACTTC. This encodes CASSLALGDPLETQYF.

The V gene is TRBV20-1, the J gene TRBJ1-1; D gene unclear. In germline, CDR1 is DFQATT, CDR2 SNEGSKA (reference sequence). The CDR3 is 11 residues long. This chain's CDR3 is CGLELDTEAFF. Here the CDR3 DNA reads TGCGGCCTTGAACTCGACACTGAAGCTTTCTTT.

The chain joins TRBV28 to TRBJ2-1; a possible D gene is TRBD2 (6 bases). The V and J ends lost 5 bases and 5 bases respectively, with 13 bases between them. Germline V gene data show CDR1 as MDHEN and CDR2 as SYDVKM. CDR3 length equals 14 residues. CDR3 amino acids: CASSPGTYNNEQFF. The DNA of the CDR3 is TGTGCCAGCAGTCCCGGGACTTATAACAATGAGCAGTTCTTC.

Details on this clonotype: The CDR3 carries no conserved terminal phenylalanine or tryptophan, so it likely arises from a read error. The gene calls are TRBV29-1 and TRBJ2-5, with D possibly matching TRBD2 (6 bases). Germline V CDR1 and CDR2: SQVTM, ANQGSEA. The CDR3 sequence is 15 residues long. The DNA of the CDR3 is TGCAGCGTTGAAGAGCCTCCCGGGAGCCAAGCGACCCAGTACTCC. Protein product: CSVEEPPGSQATQYS.

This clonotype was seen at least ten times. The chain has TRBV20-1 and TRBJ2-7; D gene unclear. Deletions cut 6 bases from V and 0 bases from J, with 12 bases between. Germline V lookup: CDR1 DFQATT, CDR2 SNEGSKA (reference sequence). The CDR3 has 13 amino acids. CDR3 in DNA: TGCAGTGCCAGGACGGTAAGCTCCTACGAGCAGTACTTC. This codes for CSARTVSSYEQYF.

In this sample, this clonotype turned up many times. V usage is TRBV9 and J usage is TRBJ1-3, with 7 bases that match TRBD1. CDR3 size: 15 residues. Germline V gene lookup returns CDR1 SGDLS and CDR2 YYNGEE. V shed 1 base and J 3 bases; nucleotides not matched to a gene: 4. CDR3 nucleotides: TGTGCCAGCAGCGTAACGGACAGGCGTGGAAACACCATATATTTT. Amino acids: CASSVTDRRGNTIYF.

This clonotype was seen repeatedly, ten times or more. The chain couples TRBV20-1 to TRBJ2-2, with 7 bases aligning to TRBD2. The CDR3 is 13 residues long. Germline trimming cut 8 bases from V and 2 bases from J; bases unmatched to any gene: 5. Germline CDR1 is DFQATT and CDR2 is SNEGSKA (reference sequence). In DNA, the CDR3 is TGCAGTACCGTAGCGGGTAACACCGGGGAGCTGTTTTTT. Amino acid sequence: CSTVAGNTGELFF.

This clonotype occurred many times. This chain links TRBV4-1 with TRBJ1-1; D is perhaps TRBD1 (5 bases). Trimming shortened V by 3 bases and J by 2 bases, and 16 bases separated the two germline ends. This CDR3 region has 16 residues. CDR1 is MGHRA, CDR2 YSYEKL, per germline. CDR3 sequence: CASSQDAGIVNTEAFF. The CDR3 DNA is TGCGCCAGCAGCCAGGACGCAGGGATCGTAAACACTGAAGCTTTCTTT.

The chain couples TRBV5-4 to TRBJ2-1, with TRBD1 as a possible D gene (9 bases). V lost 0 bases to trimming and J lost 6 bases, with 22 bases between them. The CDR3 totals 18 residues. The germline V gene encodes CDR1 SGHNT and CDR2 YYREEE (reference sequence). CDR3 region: CASSLVGQGAGVSNEQFF. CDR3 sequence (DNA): TGTGCCAGCAGCTTGGTGGGACAGGGAGCGGGAGTGAGCAATGAGCAGTTCTTC.

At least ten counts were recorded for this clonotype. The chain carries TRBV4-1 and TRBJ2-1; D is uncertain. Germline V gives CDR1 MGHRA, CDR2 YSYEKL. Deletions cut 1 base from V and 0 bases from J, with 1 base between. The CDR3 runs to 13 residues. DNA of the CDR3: TGCGCCAGCAGCCAAGCCTCCTACAATGAGCAGTTCTTC. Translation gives CASSQASYNEQFF.